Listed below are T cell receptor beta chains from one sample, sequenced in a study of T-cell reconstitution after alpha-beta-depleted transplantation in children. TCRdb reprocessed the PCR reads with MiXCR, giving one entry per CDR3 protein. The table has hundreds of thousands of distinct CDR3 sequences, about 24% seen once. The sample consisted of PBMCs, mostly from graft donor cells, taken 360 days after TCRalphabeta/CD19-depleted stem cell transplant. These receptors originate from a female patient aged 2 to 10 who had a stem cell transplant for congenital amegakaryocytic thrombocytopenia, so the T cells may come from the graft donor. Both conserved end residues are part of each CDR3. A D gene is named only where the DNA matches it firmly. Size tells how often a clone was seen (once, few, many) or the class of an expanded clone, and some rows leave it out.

CDR3: CASSLEENQPQHF
DNA: TGTGCCAGCAGCTTAGAGGAGAATCAGCCCCAGCATTTT
D: .
size: .
J: TRBJ1-5
V: TRBV7-9

CDR3: CASSLGPDDTDTQYF
DNA: TGCGCCAGCAGCTTGGGACCAGATGACACAGATACGCAGTATTTT
D: .
size: .
J: TRBJ2-3
V: TRBV5-1

CDR3: CASSLRHSNQPQHF
DNA: TGTGCCAGCAGTTTGCGACATAGCAATCAGCCCCAGCATTTT
D: .
size: many
J: TRBJ1-5
V: TRBV12-3/TRBV12-4

CDR3: CASGNHYEQYF
DNA: TGTGCCAGCGGAAACCATTACGAGCAGTACTTC
D: .
size: .
J: TRBJ2-7
V: TRBV9

CDR3: CASSYRATGGSDTQYF
DNA: TGTGCCAGCAGTTACCGGGCTACAGGGGGCTCAGATACGCAGTATTTT
D: TRBD1
size: .
J: TRBJ2-3
V: TRBV6-5

CDR3: CSASTGLAPFNEQFF
DNA: TGCAGTGCTAGCACGGGACTAGCCCCTTTCAATGAGCAGTTCTTC
D: TRBD2
size: few
J: TRBJ2-1
V: TRBV20-1

CDR3: CAISEPTDTQYF
DNA: TGTGCCATCAGTGAGCCCACAGATACGCAGTATTTT
D: .
size: .
J: TRBJ2-3
V: TRBV10-3

CDR3: CASSVRGAGANVLTF
DNA: TGTGCCAGCAGCGTCAGGGGTGCTGGGGCCAACGTCCTGACTTTC
D: .
size: .
J: TRBJ2-6
V: TRBV7-8

CDR3: CASLGLSLNTEAFF
DNA: TGTGCCAGCCTCGGGCTTTCGCTGAACACTGAAGCTTTCTTT
D: .
size: .
J: TRBJ1-1
V: TRBV27

CDR3: CASSRRSAISGANVLTF
DNA: TGTGCCAGCAGCCGCAGGAGTGCCATTTCTGGGGCCAACGTCCTGACTTTC
D: .
size: .
J: TRBJ2-6
V: TRBV6-2/TRBV6-3

CDR3: CASSIGDRVYTEAFF
DNA: TGTGCCAGTAGTATAGGGGACAGGGTTTACACTGAAGCTTTCTTT
D: TRBD1
size: few
J: TRBJ1-1
V: TRBV19

CDR3: CATSREQGRPNIQYF
DNA: TGTGCCACCAGCAGAGAGCAGGGGCGACCAAACATTCAGTACTTC
D: .
size: few
J: TRBJ2-4
V: TRBV15

CDR3: CASSQDWLVGNYEQYF
DNA: TGTGCCAGCAGCCAAGATTGGCTAGTGGGGAACTACGAGCAGTACTTC
D: .
size: .
J: TRBJ2-7
V: TRBV14

CDR3: CASSYVRETQYF
DNA: TGTGCCAGCAGTTACGTACGGGAGACCCAGTACTTC
D: .
size: few
J: TRBJ2-5
V: TRBV6-2/TRBV6-3

CDR3: CASSEVQGFEQYF
DNA: TGTGCCAGCAGTGAGGTACAGGGGTTCGAGCAGTACTTC
D: TRBD1
size: .
J: TRBJ2-7
V: TRBV6-1

CDR3: CASSLGRKTDTQYF
DNA: TGTGCCAGCAGCTTAGGCCGGAAAACAGATACGCAGTATTTT
D: .
size: few
J: TRBJ2-3
V: TRBV7-8

CDR3: CASSLGPSETQYF
DNA: TGTGCCAGCAGCTTGGGACCTTCAGAGACCCAGTACTTC
D: .
size: .
J: TRBJ2-5
V: TRBV11-1

CDR3: CSASRGVYSLRETQYF
DNA: TGCAGTGCTAGCCGAGGCGTATACTCACTTAGGGAGACCCAGTACTTC
D: .
size: .
J: TRBJ2-5
V: TRBV20-1

CDR3: CASSLGQRNQPQHF
DNA: TGTGCCAGCTCACTGGGACAGCGCAATCAGCCCCAGCATTTT
D: TRBD1
size: few
J: TRBJ1-5
V: TRBV18

CDR3: CASREGLADYEQYF
DNA: TGTGCCAGCAGAGAGGGTCTAGCCGACTACGAGCAGTACTTC
D: .
size: .
J: TRBJ2-7
V: TRBV12-3/TRBV12-4

CDR3: CASSQGAPLGQPQHF
DNA: TGCGCCAGCAGCCAAGGGGCGCCCCTTGGGCAGCCCCAGCATTTT
D: .
size: few
J: TRBJ1-5
V: TRBV4-3

CDR3: CASSLLRAGVLGTQYF
DNA: TGTGCCAGCAGTCTCCTACGGGCGGGAGTATTGGGTACGCAGTATTTT
D: TRBD2
size: .
J: TRBJ2-3
V: TRBV12-3/TRBV12-4

CDR3: CATSDFWTSGTGELFF
DNA: TGTGCCACCAGTGATTTTTGGACTAGCGGCACCGGGGAGCTGTTTTTT
D: TRBD2
size: many
J: TRBJ2-2
V: TRBV24-1

CDR3: CASSSDRGEQFF
DNA: TGTGCCAGCAGCTCCGACAGGGGCGAGCAGTTCTTC
D: TRBD1
size: .
J: TRBJ2-1
V: TRBV11-1

CDR3: CASSYGQGSYEQYF
DNA: TGTGCCAGCAGCTATGGACAGGGCTCCTACGAGCAGTACTTC
D: TRBD1
size: few
J: TRBJ2-7
V: TRBV13

CDR3: CAISEREEKLFF
DNA: TGTGCCATCAGTGAGCGAGAGGAAAAACTGTTTTTT
D: .
size: many
J: TRBJ1-4
V: TRBV10-3

CDR3: CASSLALPTGELFF
DNA: TGTGCCAGCAGCTTAGCACTCCCCACCGGGGAGCTGTTTTTT
D: .
size: .
J: TRBJ2-2
V: TRBV7-9

CDR3: CASSKQVNQYF
DNA: TGTGCCAGCAGCAAACAGGTTAACCAGTACTTC
D: .
size: many
J: TRBJ2-5
V: TRBV21-1

CDR3: CASSLGSDETQYF
DNA: TGCGCCAGCAGCTTGGGCTCCGATGAGACCCAGTACTTC
D: .
size: .
J: TRBJ2-5
V: TRBV5-1

CDR3: CASSVTPGGAFETQYF
DNA: TGTGCCAGCAGCGTCACTCCCGGGGGGGCCTTTGAGACCCAGTACTTC
D: TRBD2
size: few
J: TRBJ2-5
V: TRBV7-9

CDR3: CASSQNDQRGGPDTQYF
DNA: TGTGCCAGCAGCCAAAACGACCAGCGGGGGGGCCCAGATACGCAGTATTTT
D: TRBD2
size: few
J: TRBJ2-3
V: TRBV4-2

CDR3: CASSTGTYRDSPLHF
DNA: TGTGCCAGCAGCACAGGAACTTACAGAGATTCACCCCTCCACTTT
D: .
size: .
J: TRBJ1-6
V: TRBV21-1

CDR3: CASSLDGHLLNTGELFF
DNA: TGCGCCAGCAGTCTTGACGGACACCTTCTGAACACCGGGGAGCTGTTTTTT
D: .
size: .
J: TRBJ2-2
V: TRBV4-3

CDR3: CASSPDGNQPQHF
DNA: TGTGCCAGCAGCCCGGACGGAAATCAGCCCCAGCATTTT
D: .
size: .
J: TRBJ1-5
V: TRBV7-9

CDR3: CASRPGTSTDTQYF
DNA: TGTGCCAGCAGACCCGGGACTAGCACAGATACGCAGTATTTT
D: .
size: many
J: TRBJ2-3
V: TRBV12-3/TRBV12-4

CDR3: CASLGGIQYNEQFF
DNA: TGTGCCAGCTTAGGCGGGATACAATACAATGAGCAGTTCTTC
D: .
size: few
J: TRBJ2-1
V: TRBV7-9

CDR3: CASSVGTSGSTDTQYF
DNA: TGTGCCAGCAGCGTAGGGACTAGCGGGAGCACAGATACGCAGTATTTT
D: TRBD2
size: .
J: TRBJ2-3
V: TRBV9

CDR3: CASSFTGGSYNEQFF
DNA: TGTGCCAGCAGCTTTACAGGGGGCTCCTACAATGAGCAGTTCTTC
D: TRBD1
size: few
J: TRBJ2-1
V: TRBV11-2

CDR3: CASSQVSQGTFEQYF
DNA: TGCGCCAGCAGCCAAGTATCTCAAGGGACCTTCGAGCAGTACTTC
D: .
size: few
J: TRBJ2-7
V: TRBV4-1

CDR3: CASNGGANTGELFF
DNA: TGCGCCAGCAATGGCGGAGCGAACACCGGGGAGCTGTTTTTT
D: .
size: many
J: TRBJ2-2
V: TRBV5-1

CDR3: CASSLRTGDGNTIYF
DNA: TGCGCCAGCAGCCTTCGAACAGGGGATGGAAACACCATATATTTT
D: TRBD1
size: .
J: TRBJ1-3
V: TRBV5-1

CDR3: CASSRQARMGTDTQYF
DNA: TGCGCCAGCAGCCGACAAGCACGGATGGGCACAGATACGCAGTATTTT
D: .
size: once
J: TRBJ2-3
V: TRBV4-1

CDR3: CASSVSKGGSGELFF
DNA: TGCGCCAGCTCAGTCTCTAAGGGTGGGAGCGGGGAGCTGTTTTTT
D: .
size: .
J: TRBJ2-2
V: TRBV4-1

CDR3: CASSLWQSKVRAPLHF
DNA: TGTGCCAGCAGTTTATGGCAGTCCAAAGTAAGGGCACCCCTCCACTTT
D: .
size: few
J: TRBJ1-6
V: TRBV12-3/TRBV12-4

CDR3: CASRLGTTYEQYF
DNA: TGTGCCAGCCGGTTGGGGACTACGTACGAGCAGTACTTC
D: TRBD2
size: .
J: TRBJ2-7
V: TRBV12-3/TRBV12-4

CDR3: CASSPLRGREQYF
DNA: TGTGCCAGCAGCCCCCTGCGGGGGCGGGAGCAGTACTTC
D: .
size: .
J: TRBJ2-7
V: TRBV7-9

CDR3: CATSRASSYNEQFF
DNA: TGTGCCACCAGCAGAGCGAGTTCCTACAATGAGCAGTTCTTC
D: .
size: .
J: TRBJ2-1
V: TRBV15

CDR3: CASRRTGPNTGELFF
DNA: TGTGCCAGCAGACGGACAGGGCCGAACACCGGGGAGCTGTTTTTT
D: TRBD1
size: .
J: TRBJ2-2
V: TRBV6-1

CDR3: CASSHKAVPSDTQYF
DNA: TGCGCCAGCAGTCATAAGGCGGTGCCTAGCGATACGCAGTATTTT
D: .
size: .
J: TRBJ2-3
V: TRBV5-1

CDR3: CASSSGAGTDTQYF
DNA: TGTGCCAGCAGTTCGGGGGCCGGCACAGATACGCAGTATTTT
D: .
size: many
J: TRBJ2-3
V: TRBV12-3/TRBV12-4

CDR3: CATSRGGTGNYGYTF
DNA: TGTGCCACCAGCAGAGGTGGGACAGGCAACTATGGCTACACCTTC
D: TRBD1
size: few
J: TRBJ1-2
V: TRBV15

CDR3: CASSAGTGRAYEQYF
DNA: TGTGCCAGCAGTGCGGGGACAGGGAGGGCCTACGAGCAGTACTTC
D: TRBD1
size: .
J: TRBJ2-7
V: TRBV28